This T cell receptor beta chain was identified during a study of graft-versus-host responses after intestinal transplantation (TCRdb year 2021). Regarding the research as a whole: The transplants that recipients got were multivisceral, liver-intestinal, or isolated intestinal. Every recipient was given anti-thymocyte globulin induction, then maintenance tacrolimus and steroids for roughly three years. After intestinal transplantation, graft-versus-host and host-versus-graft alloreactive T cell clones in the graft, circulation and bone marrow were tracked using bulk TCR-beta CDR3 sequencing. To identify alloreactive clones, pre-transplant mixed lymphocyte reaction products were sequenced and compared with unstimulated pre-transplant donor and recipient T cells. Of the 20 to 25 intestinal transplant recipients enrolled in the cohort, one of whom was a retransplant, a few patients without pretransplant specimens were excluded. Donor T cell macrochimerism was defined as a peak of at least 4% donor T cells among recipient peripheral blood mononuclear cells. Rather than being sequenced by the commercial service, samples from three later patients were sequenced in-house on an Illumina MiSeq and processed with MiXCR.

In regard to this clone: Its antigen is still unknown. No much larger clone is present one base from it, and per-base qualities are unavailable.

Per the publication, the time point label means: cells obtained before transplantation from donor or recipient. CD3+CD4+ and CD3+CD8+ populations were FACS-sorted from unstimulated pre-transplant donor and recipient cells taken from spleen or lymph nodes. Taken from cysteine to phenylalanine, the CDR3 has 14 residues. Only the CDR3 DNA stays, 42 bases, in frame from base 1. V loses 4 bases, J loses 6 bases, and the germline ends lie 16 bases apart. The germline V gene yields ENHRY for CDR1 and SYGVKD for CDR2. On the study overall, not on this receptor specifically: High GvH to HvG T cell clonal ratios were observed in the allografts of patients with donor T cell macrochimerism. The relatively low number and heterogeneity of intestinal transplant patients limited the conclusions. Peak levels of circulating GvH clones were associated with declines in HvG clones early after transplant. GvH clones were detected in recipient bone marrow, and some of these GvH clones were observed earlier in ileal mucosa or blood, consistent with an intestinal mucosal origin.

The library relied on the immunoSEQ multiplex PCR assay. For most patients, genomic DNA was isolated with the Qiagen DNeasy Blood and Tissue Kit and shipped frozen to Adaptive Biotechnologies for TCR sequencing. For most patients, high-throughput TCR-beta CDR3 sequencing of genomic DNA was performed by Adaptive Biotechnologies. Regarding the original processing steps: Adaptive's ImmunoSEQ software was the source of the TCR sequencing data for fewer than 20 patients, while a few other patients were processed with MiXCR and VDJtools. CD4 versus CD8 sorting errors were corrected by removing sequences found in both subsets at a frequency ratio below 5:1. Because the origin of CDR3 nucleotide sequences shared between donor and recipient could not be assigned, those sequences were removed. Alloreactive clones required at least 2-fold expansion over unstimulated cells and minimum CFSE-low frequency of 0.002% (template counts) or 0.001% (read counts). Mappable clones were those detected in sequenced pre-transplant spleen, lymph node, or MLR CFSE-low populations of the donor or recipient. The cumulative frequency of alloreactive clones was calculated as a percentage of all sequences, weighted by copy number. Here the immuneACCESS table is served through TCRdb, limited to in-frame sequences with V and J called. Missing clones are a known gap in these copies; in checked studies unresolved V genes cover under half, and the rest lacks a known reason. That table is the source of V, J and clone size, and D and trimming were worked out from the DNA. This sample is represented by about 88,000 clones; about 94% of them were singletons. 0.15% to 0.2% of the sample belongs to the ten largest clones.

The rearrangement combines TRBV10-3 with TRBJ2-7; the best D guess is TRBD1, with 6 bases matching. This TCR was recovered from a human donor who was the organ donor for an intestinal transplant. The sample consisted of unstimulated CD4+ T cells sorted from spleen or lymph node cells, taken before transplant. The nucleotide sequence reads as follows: TGTGCCATCAGTGTTGGGGACATCCTGGGCGAGCAGTACTTC. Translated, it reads CAISVGDILGEQYF.